One and the same sample provided the 3 T cell receptor beta chains below, sequenced in a study of shared clonotypes between healthy human individuals. Sequencing used immunoSEQ multiplex PCR; TCRdb keeps in-frame clones, though not all of them. Here the sample spans about 1 million clones, roughly 80% being singletons. The specimen sequenced was memory CD4+ T cells sorted from blood. Subset noted: CD45RA-negative fraction. The source is a man younger than 30 in good health.

V is TRBV28 and J is TRBJ1-1; 8 bases are shared with TRBD1. The CDR3 sequence is 17 residues long. Per germline, CDR1 MDHEN and CDR2 SYDVKM. The V and J ends lost 3 bases and 1 base, in that order; junction bases with no gene match: 10. This CDR3 is CASSFVHLGTGNTEAFF. In DNA form, the CDR3 reads TGTGCCAGCAGTTTCGTTCACTTGGGGACAGGGAACACTGAAGCTTTCTTT.

In the case of this clone: The same CDR3 arises from other DNA sequences in this sample as well. The chain couples TRBV5-1 to TRBJ1-2, with D tentatively TRBD1 (6 bases). V was clipped by 0 bases and J by 3 bases, with 12 bases between them. Germline V gene sequence: CDR1 SGHRS, CDR2 YFSETQ. The CDR3 spans 15 residues. CDR3 in amino acids: CASSLVAGGDYGYTF. Here the CDR3 DNA reads TGCGCCAGCAGCTTGGTGGCGGGGGGCGACTATGGCTACACCTTC.

This clone was recorded a few times. A read error may explain this, as a much larger clone is one base away. J is TRBJ1-6 and V is TRBV30, with TRBD1 as a possible D gene (6 bases). This CDR3 has 12 amino acids. The germline CDR1 and CDR2 sequences are GTSNPN and SVGIG (reference sequence). Trimming cost V 4 bases and J 12 bases, with 13 bases left between them. CDR3 nucleotide sequence: TGTGCCTGGATGGGGGGCGGGGGACCCCTCCACTTT. It encodes CAWMGGGGPLHF. Full variable domain (remainder filled in from reference TRBV30 and TRBJ1-6): SQTIHQWPATLVQPVGSPLSLECTVEGTSNPNLYWYRQAAGRGLQLLFYSVGIGQISSEVPQNLSASRPQDRQFILSSKKLLLSDSGFYLCAWMGGGGPLHFGNGTRLTVT.